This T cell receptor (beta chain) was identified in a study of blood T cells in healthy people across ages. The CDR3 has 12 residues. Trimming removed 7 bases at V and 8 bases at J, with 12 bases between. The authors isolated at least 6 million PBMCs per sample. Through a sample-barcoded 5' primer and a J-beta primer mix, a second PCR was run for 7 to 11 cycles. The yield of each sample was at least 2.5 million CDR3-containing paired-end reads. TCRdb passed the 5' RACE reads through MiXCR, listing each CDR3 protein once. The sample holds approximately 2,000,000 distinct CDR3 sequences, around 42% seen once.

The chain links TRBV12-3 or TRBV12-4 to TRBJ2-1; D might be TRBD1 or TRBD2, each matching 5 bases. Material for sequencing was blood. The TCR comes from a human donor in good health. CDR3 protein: CASTRRDHEQFF. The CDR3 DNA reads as TGTGCCAGCACTCGCCGGGACCATGAGCAGTTCTTC.